These 2 T cell receptor beta chains were sequenced from one sample in a study of T-cell reconstitution after alpha-beta-depleted transplantation in children. TCRbeta library construction was performed incorporating unique molecular identifiers. TCRdb reprocessed the PCR reads with MiXCR, giving one entry per CDR3 protein. The data contain hundreds of thousands of distinct CDR3 sequences, roughly 17% of them singletons. The sample in question was PBMCs from the stem cell graft donor, obtained from the stem cell graft. The receptors here all came from a human donor who donated a stem cell graft to a child with acute myeloid leukemia.

The rearrangement links TRBV19 to TRBJ2-3; the D gene is possibly TRBD2 (6 bases). The V end was cut by 7 bases, the J end by 0 bases, with 17 bases between. There are 16 residues in the CDR3. The germline V gene has CDR1 LNHDA and CDR2 SQIVND (reference sequence). CDR3 protein: CASTQPTGVSTDTQYF. The CDR3 DNA follows: TGTGCCAGTACCCAACCTACGGGGGTTAGCACAGATACGCAGTATTTT. The entire variable domain, with the rest obtained from reference TRBV19 and TRBJ2-3, is as follows: DGGITQSPKYLFRKEGQNVTLSCEQNLNHDAMYWYRQDPGQGLRLIYYSQIVNDFQKGDIAEGYSVSREKKESFPLTVTSAQKNPTAFYLCASTQPTGVSTDTQYFGPGTRLTVL.

The V and J genes are TRBV11-2 and TRBJ2-3, with D possibly matching TRBD2 (7 bases). The V end was cut by 3 bases, the J end by 2 bases, with 15 bases between. CDR1 is SGHAT and CDR2 is FQNNGV in the germline V gene. This CDR3 has 16 amino acids. CDR3 sequence reads: CASSFGGGLSTDTQYF. The CDR3 region has the DNA TGTGCCAGCAGCTTTGGCGGGGGCCTTTCCACAGATACGCAGTATTTT.